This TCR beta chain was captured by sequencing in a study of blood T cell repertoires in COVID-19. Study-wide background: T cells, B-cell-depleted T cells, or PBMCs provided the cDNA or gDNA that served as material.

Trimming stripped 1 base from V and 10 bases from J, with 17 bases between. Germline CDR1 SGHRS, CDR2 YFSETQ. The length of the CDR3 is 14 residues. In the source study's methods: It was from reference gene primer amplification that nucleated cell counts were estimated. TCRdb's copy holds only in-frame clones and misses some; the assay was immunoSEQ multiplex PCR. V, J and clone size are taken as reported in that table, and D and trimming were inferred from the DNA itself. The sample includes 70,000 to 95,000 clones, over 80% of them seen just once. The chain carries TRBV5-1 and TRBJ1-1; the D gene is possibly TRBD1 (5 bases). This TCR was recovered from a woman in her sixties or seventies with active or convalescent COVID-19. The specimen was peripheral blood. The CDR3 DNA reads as TGCGCCAGCAGCTTGAGTGCGGGCGTGGGGGGAGCTTTCTTT. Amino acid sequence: CASSLSAGVGGAFF.